A single TCR beta chain is shown here with its context. This CDR3 is built from 15 residues. Germline CDR1 MNHNS, CDR2 SASEGT. Trimming stripped 3 bases from V and 0 bases from J, with 10 bases between. This specimen comes from a study of blood T cell repertoires in COVID-19. Overall study context: The United States, Italy and Spain provided the acute and convalescent COVID-19 samples.

Authors' processing steps: Estimates of nucleated cell counts were drawn from the amplification of reference gene primers. Data came from immunoSEQ multiplex PCR; TCRdb stores just in-frame clones and leaves some out. The V and J calls and clone size come from that table; D and trimming were worked out from the DNA. This table has tens of thousands of clones, around 79% appearing once. The source is a man in his sixties with acute or convalescent COVID-19. Sequencing input: peripheral blood. The chain uses TRBV6-1 and TRBJ2-3; TRBD1 might be the D (6 bases). CDR3 nucleotides: TGTGCCAGCAGTGAGTACAGGGCTAGCACAGATACGCAGTATTTT. Amino acids: CASSEYRASTDTQYF.